A selection of T cell receptor beta chains follows, all from one sample in a study of T cells expressing NK-cell markers. With the 5' RACE reads reprocessed, TCRdb shows one record per CDR3 protein and no DNA. Across 440,000 or so distinct CDR3 sequences, the top ten clones capture less than 7.5% of the sample. The sequencing sample was made of blood T cells: a sorted CD56 or NKG2C T cell subset, CD4+ or CD8+ T cells, or bulk PBMC T cells (not recorded which). These receptors were obtained from a woman aged 18 to 75 in good health. The CDR3 runs from the conserved cysteine through the conserved F or W. Fields, in order: V gene, J gene, CDR3 protein.

TRBV9	TRBJ1-1	CASSVEAVGGSTEAFF
TRBV5-1	TRBJ1-2	CASSLPGGTASKGYGYTF
TRBV6-2/TRBV6-3	TRBJ2-6	CASSYLRSGANVLTF
TRBV11-2	TRBJ2-7	CASSLDSTYEQYF
TRBV20-1	TRBJ2-1	CSAKYRQGAGNEQFF
TRBV7-2	TRBJ2-3	CASSWTGLDTDTQYF
TRBV4-2	TRBJ2-1	CASSQERSGNSYNEQFF
TRBV15	TRBJ1-1	CATSRVQGTREAFF
TRBV6-5	TRBJ1-3	CASSYGQEERNTIYF
TRBV24-1	TRBJ1-2	CATSERSSRGYTF
TRBV7-9	TRBJ1-1	CASSRPGTGGTEAFF
TRBV5-5	TRBJ1-1	CASSLDLRQMNTEAFF
TRBV5-1	TRBJ1-5	CASSETPAGQPQHF
TRBV29-1	TRBJ1-1	CSAPKQGAIPFF
TRBV5-1	TRBJ2-5	CASQGMETQYF
TRBV3-1	TRBJ2-1	CASSQDPDLWGQFF
TRBV20-1	TRBJ2-1	CSARETSGRYLNEQFF
TRBV20-1	TRBJ2-5	CSARGDSIQETQYF
TRBV5-6	TRBJ2-3	CASSVPGRDTDTQYF